These T cell receptor beta chains were read from a single sample in a study of neurological immune-mediated disorders. TCRdb re-called the 5' RACE reads through MiXCR, storing one row per CDR3 protein. The table records under 30,000 distinct CDR3 sequences, approximately 7% of them present only once. The specimen sequenced was PBMCs. The source is a woman aged 40 to 50 in good health. CDR3s include the opening cysteine and the closing phenylalanine or tryptophan. D genes are given only for firm matches. The listing skips clone size in some rows; elsewhere it reads once, few, many or a size class.

CASLQGGGETQYF TGTGCCAGCCTCCAGGGGGGGGGGGAGACCCAGTACTTC TRBV6-6 many . TRBJ2-5
CASSLGLLGAPNEKLFF TGCGCCAGCAGCTTGGGGTTACTAGGGGCGCCGAATGAAAAACTGTTTTTT TRBV5-1 many . TRBJ1-4
CAWSKGERDEKLFF TGTGCCTGGAGTAAAGGGGAAAGGGATGAAAAACTGTTTTTT TRBV30 few . TRBJ1-4
CASSPTGTGGYMETQYF TGCGCCAGCAGCCCTACCGGGACAGGGGGCTATATGGAGACCCAGTACTTC TRBV5-1 . TRBD1 TRBJ2-5
CSARWTGAYGYTF TGCAGTGCTAGATGGACAGGGGCCTATGGCTACACCTTC TRBV20-1 many TRBD1 TRBJ1-2
CSAREKGNIQYF TGCAGTGCTAGAGAGAAGGGAAACATTCAGTACTTC TRBV20-1 many . TRBJ2-4
CSAVTGPKETQYF TGCAGTGCAGTAACGGGCCCAAAAGAGACCCAGTACTTC TRBV20-1 many . TRBJ2-5
CSAGNRQGRSGGYTF TGCAGTGCGGGAAATCGACAGGGAAGATCGGGCGGCTACACCTTC TRBV20-1 many TRBD1 TRBJ1-2
CSATDREHGYTF TGCAGTGCTACCGACAGGGAACATGGCTACACCTTC TRBV20-1 many TRBD1 TRBJ1-2
CASSRGGTGINEKLFF TGTGCCAGCAGCCGGGGGGGTACAGGGATTAATGAAAAACTGTTTTTT TRBV7-2 many . TRBJ1-4